Presented here are 28 T cell receptor beta chains from one specimen sequenced in a study of cytomegalovirus exposure and HLA in healthy donors. Use of 60 Vbeta and 13 Jbeta primers characterized the PCR. The protocol was immunoSEQ multiplex PCR, while the TCRdb copy is restricted to in-frame clones and leaves out a portion. The table includes 90,000 to 120,000 clones, around 77% detected once. Sequencing used PBMCs. Every receptor here comes from a male donor in good health and CMV-seronegative.

V is TRBV29-1 and J is TRBJ2-7; possibly TRBD2 for D (7 bases). Deletions cut 7 bases from V and 4 bases from J, with 20 bases between. The germline V gene has CDR1 SQVTM and CDR2 ANQGSEA. The CDR3 sequence is 14 residues long. The CDR3 nucleotides read TGCAGCGCCACCAGCTCGGGGGGCGTATACGAGCAGTACTTC. It translates to CSATSSGGVYEQYF.

V usage is TRBV10-3 and J usage is TRBJ2-5; TRBD1 matches 11 bases. This CDR3 is built from 14 residues. Germline V gives CDR1 ENHRY, CDR2 SYGVKD. Trimming removed 6 bases from V and 2 bases from J; junction bases left unmatched: 2. CDR3 amino acids: CAIRGTGGQETQYF. The CDR3 nucleotides are TGTGCCATCAGGGGGACAGGGGGACAAGAGACCCAGTACTTC.

This clone was counted only a few times. This rearrangement joins TRBV5-5 to TRBJ2-3, with 8 bases lining up with TRBD1. The CDR3 length is 12 residues. Germline assignment: CDR1 SGHKS and CDR2 YYEKEE (reference sequence). Trimming at V came to 0 bases and at J to 9 bases, leaving 0 bases not matched to a gene. As DNA, the CDR3 is TGTGCCAGCAGCTTGGGACAGGGGACGCAGTATTTT. Amino acid sequence: CASSLGQGTQYF.

This clone has more than one count but fewer than ten. This chain connects TRBV6-5 to TRBJ2-3, with TRBD2 matching over 14 bases. Germline-derived CDR1 and CDR2 are MNHEY and SVGAGI. The CDR3 consists of 16 residues. J was trimmed by 4 bases and V by 2 bases; bases with no gene match: 2. CDR3 protein: CASSYGTSGSSDTQYF. The CDR3 DNA sequence: TGTGCCAGCAGTTACGGGACTAGCGGGAGTTCAGATACGCAGTATTTT.

This clone was counted between two and nine times. The V and J genes are TRBV18 and TRBJ2-3; D remains unclear. The CDR3 runs 12 residues. Germline V gives CDR1 KGHSH, CDR2 LQKENI. Trimming cost V 6 bases and J 0 bases, with 4 bases left between them. The CDR3 DNA sequence: TGTGCCAGCTCCCCTAGCACAGATACGCAGTATTTT. As protein: CASSPSTDTQYF.

The genes are TRBV29-1 and TRBJ1-2; the D is unclear. The V gene lost 5 bases and the J gene lost 6 bases, with 4 bases spanning the gap. The CDR3 loop spans 9 amino acids. Germline CDR1 and CDR2: SQVTM and ANQGSEA. DNA for the CDR3: TGCAGCGTTCGGGATGGCTACACCTTC. This sequence encodes CSVRDGYTF.

The gene calls are TRBV27 and TRBJ2-2; 8 nucleotides align to TRBD2. CDR3 length: 14 amino acids. In germline, CDR1 is MNHEY, CDR2 SMNVEV (reference sequence). Losses at the gene ends were 6 bases for V and 5 bases for J; bases not matched to a gene: 5. The CDR3 DNA reads as TGTGCCAGCAGGAGGCGGGAGGCAACCGGGGAGCTGTTTTTT. As protein: CASRRREATGELFF.

This clone was seen only a few times. This chain uses TRBV4-1 with TRBJ2-7; 9 nucleotides align to TRBD2. V shed 0 bases, J shed 6 bases, and the junction held 9 bases outside the gene matches. CDR1 and CDR2 (germline): MGHRA, YSYEKL. The CDR3 consists of 16 residues. The CDR3 nucleotides read TGCGCCAGCAGCCAAGATCTGGCGGGAGGGCCCCGCGAGCAGTACTTC. Its translation: CASSQDLAGGPREQYF.

The chain has TRBV11-3 and TRBJ2-7, with D possibly matching TRBD2 (5 bases). The germline V and J ends were trimmed by 5 bases and 3 bases, with 14 bases remaining between them. This CDR3 spans 14 amino acids. The germline V gene encodes CDR1 SGHNT and CDR2 YENEEA. The CDR3 DNA is TGTGCCAGCAGCCCGGGGAGTTTGGGCTACGAGCAGTACTTC. Protein: CASSPGSLGYEQYF. The whole variable domain, remainder taken from reference TRBV11-3 and TRBJ2-7, is EAGVVQSPRYKIIEKKQPVAFWCNPISGHNTLYWYLQNLGQGPELLIRYENEEAVDDSQLPKDRFSAERLKGVDSTLKIQPAELGDSAVYLCASSPGSLGYEQYFGPGTRLTVT.

The V and J genes are TRBV6-4 and TRBJ1-2; 8 bases agree with TRBD1. The trim removed 5 bases at V and 8 bases at J, leaving 7 bases unmatched. Germline V gene sequence: CDR1 MRHNA, CDR2 SNTAGT. The CDR3 is made up of 13 amino acids. In DNA form, the CDR3 reads TGTGCCAGCAGTCTGCGGACAGGGCAAGGCTACACCTTC. Protein: CASSLRTGQGYTF.

This clone was found once. The J gene is TRBJ2-6, the V gene TRBV6-1, with 8 positions matching TRBD1. Germline CDR1 reads MNHNS; CDR2 reads SASEGT. The CDR3 is made up of 17 amino acids. Trimming at V came to 2 bases and at J to 2 bases, leaving 5 bases not matched to a gene. As DNA, the CDR3 is TGTGCCAGCAGTGAACAGGGGGCTGGTGCTGGGGCCAACGTCCTGACTTTC. Its protein is CASSEQGAGAGANVLTF.

This clone was detected once. The gene calls are TRBV10-1 and TRBJ1-1, with D possibly TRBD1 on 6 matching bases. The ends were cut back, 2 bases at V and 5 bases at J, with 12 bases in the middle. This CDR3 has 14 amino acids. In germline, CDR1 is WNHNN, CDR2 SYGVQD (reference sequence). CDR3 protein: CASSEGRGSTEAFF. The CDR3 DNA is TGCGCCAGCAGTGAGGGCAGGGGATCTACTGAAGCTTTCTTT.

The chain combines TRBV19 with TRBJ2-1; 12 nucleotides align to TRBD2. V lost 6 bases and J lost 8; bases outside the gene matches: 11. This CDR3 region has 16 residues. Per the germline V gene, CDR1 is LNHDA and CDR2 is SQIVND (reference sequence). CDR3 in DNA: TGTGCCAGTAGCCAAAGACTAGCGGGAGAAATCGATGAGCAGTTCTTC. Translating gives CASSQRLAGEIDEQFF.

As concerns this clone: Other DNA sequences in this sample translate to the same CDR3. The chain recombines TRBV5-1 with TRBJ2-1; 13 nucleotides match TRBD2. The J segment lost 4 bases and the V segment lost 4 bases, leaving 5 bases of the junction unmatched. The length of the CDR3 is 16 residues. Germline CDR1 SGHRS, CDR2 YFSETQ. Here the CDR3 reads CASSAGTSGIYNEQFF. The CDR3 bases are TGCGCCAGCAGCGCAGGGACTAGCGGGATTTACAATGAGCAGTTCTTC.

The chain employs TRBV5-1 and TRBJ2-2, with 7 bases lining up with TRBD1. Germline CDR1 SGHRS, CDR2 YFSETQ. V dropped 0 bases and J dropped 3; count of bases not matched to a gene: 2. The CDR3 length is 15 residues. The CDR3 bases are TGCGCCAGCAGCTTGGAGGGGGCGTACACCGGGGAGCTGTTTTTT. Translation gives CASSLEGAYTGELFF.

In this sample, this clone turned up a few times. The chain combines TRBV4-2 with TRBJ2-2, with 7 bases aligning to TRBD2. Looked up from germline, CDR1 is LGHNA and CDR2 is YNFKEQ. CDR3 length: 15 residues. V lost 1 base, J lost 1 base, and 0 bases stayed unmatched. The CDR3, as DNA: TGTGCCAGCAGCCAAGCGGGGGGGAACACCGGGGAGCTGTTTTTT. Its protein is CASSQAGGNTGELFF.

The V call is TRBV19, the J call TRBJ1-2, with TRBD1 as a possible D gene (5 bases). Trimming pared 10 bases from V and 7 bases from J, leaving 13 bases between. This CDR3 has 11 residues. Germline CDR1 and CDR2: LNHDA and SQIVND (reference sequence). CDR3 DNA: TGTGCCACCACAGGATCGGGTGGCTACACCTTC. It translates to CATTGSGGYTF.

This clone occurred once. The CDR3 DNA is TGTGCCACCGGTCGACGGACTACCTCTGGAAACACCATATATTTT. Encoded protein: CATGRRTTSGNTIYF. The chain uses TRBV15 and TRBJ1-3, with D unclear. The CDR3 extends over 15 amino acids. Trimming pared 8 bases from V and 0 bases from J, leaving 14 bases between. From germline, CDR1 is LNHNV and CDR2 YYDKDF (reference sequence).

The chain has TRBV6-4 and TRBJ1-2; the D gene is possibly TRBD1 (5 bases). The CDR3 sequence is 14 residues long. Trimming left V 5 bases short and J 6 bases short, with 16 bases between. Germline V lookup: CDR1 MRHNA, CDR2 SNTAGT. CDR3 residues: CASSRSRADHGYTF. The DNA of the CDR3 is TGTGCCAGCAGTCGATCCAGGGCCGACCATGGCTACACCTTC.

The chain joins TRBV7-9 to TRBJ2-5; TRBD2 agrees at 8 bases. The J call could be wrong; TRBJ2-7 is a better fit for the DNA end. The CDR3 sequence is 14 residues long. The germline V gene has CDR1 SEHNR and CDR2 FQNEAQ (reference sequence). The CDR3 nucleotides read TGTGCCAGCAGCCCGCGGGGGGAGCACTACGAGCAGTACTTC. Its translation: CASSPRGEHYEQYF.

This clone was found a few times. This sequence joins TRBV30 and TRBJ2-1, with D uncertain. This CDR3 region has 12 residues. Germline CDR1 and CDR2: GTSNPN and SVGIG (reference sequence). Deletions cut 6 bases from V and 7 bases from J, with 13 bases between. The CDR3 sequence: CACLGTGNEQFF. The DNA of the CDR3 is TGTGCCTGCCTAGGTACCGGGAATGAGCAGTTCTTC.

V gene TRBV7-9 combines with J gene TRBJ2-4; D gene uncertain. Germline values: CDR1 SEHNR, CDR2 FQNEAQ (reference sequence). Between the trimmed V and J ends, which lost 2 bases and 5 bases, there was a span of 13 bases. The CDR3 totals 15 residues. In DNA form, the CDR3 reads TGTGCCAGCAGCTTATACACGTACGCTCAAAACATTCAGTACTTC. It translates to CASSLYTYAQNIQYF. Complete variable domain (other parts from reference TRBV7-9 and TRBJ2-4): DTGVSQNPRHKITKRGQNVTFRCDPISEHNRLYWYRQTLGQGPEFLTYFQNEAQLEKSRLLSDRFSAERPKGSFSTLEIQRTEQGDSAMYLCASSLYTYAQNIQYFGAGTRLSVL.

This clone was counted a few times. The chain employs TRBV18 and TRBJ1-5; 9 nucleotides match TRBD1. The CDR3 is 15 amino acids. CDR1 is KGHSH and CDR2 is LQKENI in the germline V gene. V shed 3 bases, J shed 5 bases, and the junction held 5 bases outside the gene matches. The CDR3 sequence is CASSPQRDRDQPQHF. CDR3 sequence (DNA): TGTGCCAGCTCACCCCAGCGGGACAGGGATCAGCCCCAGCATTTT.

The J gene is TRBJ1-2, the V gene TRBV10-1; 11 nucleotides agree with TRBD1. CDR3 size: 17 residues. With V trimmed by 2 bases and J by 4 bases, 9 bases remained unmatched. Germline values: CDR1 WNHNN, CDR2 SYGVQD (reference sequence). CDR3 sequence: CASSERIGQGAGYGYTF. The CDR3 DNA reads TGCGCCAGCAGTGAGAGAATTGGACAGGGGGCTGGCTATGGCTACACCTTC.

The chain links TRBV11-3 to TRBJ2-7; 8 bases align to TRBD2. J gave up 0 bases and V 5 bases, and 6 bases lay outside the gene matches. Germline V gene lookup returns CDR1 SGHNT and CDR2 YENEEA. CDR3 length: 15 amino acids. The CDR3 region has the DNA TGTGCCAGCAGCACCCTAGCGGGCGGCTCCTACGAGCAGTACTTC. Its protein is CASSTLAGGSYEQYF.

The CDR3 spells CASSEVPGLGADTQYF. The CDR3 DNA reads TGTGCCAGCAGTGAAGTCCCGGGACTAGGGGCAGATACGCAGTATTTT. The chain combines TRBV6-1 with TRBJ2-3, with TRBD2 identical over 8 bases. V was pared by 1 base and J by 4 bases, with 7 bases of the junction left unmatched. This CDR3 is 16 amino acids long. Germline V lookup: CDR1 MNHNS, CDR2 SASEGT.

This clone was detected only a few times. The chain has TRBV5-1 and TRBJ2-7, with D perhaps TRBD1 (6 bases). In germline, CDR1 is SGHRS, CDR2 YFSETQ. The CDR3 spans 15 residues. The V end lost 0 bases, the J end lost 4 bases, and 14 bases lay between the germline ends. In nucleotides, the CDR3 is TGCGCCAGCAGCTTGGTACCCGGGACAAGATACGAGCAGTACTTC. Protein product: CASSLVPGTRYEQYF.

J is TRBJ1-5 and V is TRBV6-6; D is unclear. This CDR3 has 16 amino acids. CDR1 is MNHNY, CDR2 SVGAGI, per germline (reference sequence). V lost 3 bases, J lost 3 bases, and 15 bases lay in between. The CDR3 sequence: CASSYSGSVLNQPQHF. CDR3 DNA sequence: TGTGCCAGCAGTTATAGCGGCAGCGTCCTCAATCAGCCCCAGCATTTT.